The present entry profiles one T cell receptor beta chain with its context. Germline loops: CDR1 SGHDT, CDR2 YYEEEE. The V end was cut by 3 bases, the J end by 2 bases, with 20 bases between. This CDR3 region has 17 residues. Measured with immunoSEQ multiplex PCR; TCRdb has only the in-frame clones, and not every one. This sample has 110,000 or so clones, with nearly 90% found just once. The entry originates in a study of glioma-infiltrating T cells after dendritic cell vaccination. Time point given: after dendritic cell vaccination, including at tumor progression/relapse. This specimen consisted of blood, obtained after dendritic cell vaccination. The sequence derives from a human donor with glioblastoma. This sequence joins TRBV5-6 and TRBJ1-1; D possibly corresponds to TRBD1 (5 bases). CDR3 protein: CASSSAAGRRFNTEAFF. For the CDR3, the DNA is TGTGCCAGCAGCTCGGCGGCGGGGCGGAGGTTTAACACTGAAGCTTTCTTT.